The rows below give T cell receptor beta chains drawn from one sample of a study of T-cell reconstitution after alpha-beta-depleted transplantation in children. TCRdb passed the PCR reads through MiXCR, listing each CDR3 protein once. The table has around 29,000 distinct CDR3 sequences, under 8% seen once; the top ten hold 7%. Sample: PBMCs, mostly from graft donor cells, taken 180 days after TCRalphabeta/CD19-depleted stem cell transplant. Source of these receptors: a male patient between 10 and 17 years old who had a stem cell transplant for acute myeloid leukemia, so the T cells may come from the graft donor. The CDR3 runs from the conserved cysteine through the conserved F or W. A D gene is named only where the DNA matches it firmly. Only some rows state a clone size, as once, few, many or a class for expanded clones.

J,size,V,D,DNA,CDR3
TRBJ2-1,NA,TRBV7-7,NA,TGTGCTAGCAGCTTAGGGTGGGAGTACAATGAGCAGTTCTTC,CASSLGWEYNEQFF
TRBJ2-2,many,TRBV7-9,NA,TGTGCCAGCAGCTCCCCTCCAGGGCTCAACACCGGGGAGCTGTTTTTT,CASSSPPGLNTGELFF
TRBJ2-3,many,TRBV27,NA,TGTGCCAGCAGTTTTTCGTCCTACACAGATACGCAGTATTTT,CASSFSSYTDTQYF
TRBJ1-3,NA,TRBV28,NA,TGTGCCAGCAGCTCCGGGTCTGGAAACACCATATATTTT,CASSSGSGNTIYF
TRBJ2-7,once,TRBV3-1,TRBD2,TGTGCCTGCTGTCTCGGACTAGCGGAATCCTACGAGCAGTACTTC,CACCLGLAESYEQYF
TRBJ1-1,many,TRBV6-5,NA,TGTGCCAGCAGTCTCTTAGGAAGTTACACTGAAGCTTTCTTT,CASSLLGSYTEAFF
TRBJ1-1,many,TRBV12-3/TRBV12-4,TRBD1,TGTGCCAGCAGTGTCCCGGCACAGGGGAGCACTGAAGCTTTCTTT,CASSVPAQGSTEAFF
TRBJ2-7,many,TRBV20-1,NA,TGCAGTGCTAAAGTTTCGATCTACGAGCAGTACTTC,CSAKVSIYEQYF
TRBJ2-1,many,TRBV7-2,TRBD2,TGTGCCAGCAGCCCTACTAGCGACTACAATGAGCAGTTCTTC,CASSPTSDYNEQFF
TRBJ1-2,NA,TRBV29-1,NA,TGCAGCGTGAAAGTGGAAGGGGGCTATGGCTACACCTTC,CSVKVEGGYGYTF
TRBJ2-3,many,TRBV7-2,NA,TGTGCCAGCAGCTTAGCGCGGGGGACAGACAGGGATACGCAGTATTTT,CASSLARGTDRDTQYF
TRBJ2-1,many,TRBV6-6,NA,TGTGCCAGCAGTGGGTCGCTAGATGAGCAGTTCTTC,CASSGSLDEQFF
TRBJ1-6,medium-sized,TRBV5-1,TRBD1,TGCGCCAGCAGCTTGGACGGACAGGTTTTGCCTCTCCACTTT,CASSLDGQVLPLHF
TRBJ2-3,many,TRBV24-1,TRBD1,TGTGCCACCAGTGACGTGGGACAGGGTTCCGCAGATACGCAGTATTTT,CATSDVGQGSADTQYF
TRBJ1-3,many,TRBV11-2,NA,TGTGCCAGCAGCCCAGGGAAACAACTAGGGGGAAACACCATATATTTT,CASSPGKQLGGNTIYF
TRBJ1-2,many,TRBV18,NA,TGTGCCAGCTCACCACTGGAGGGAGGAGGCTACACCTTC,CASSPLEGGGYTF
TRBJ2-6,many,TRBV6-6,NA,TGTGCCAGCCAAAGCCCCACCTCGGGAGGGGCCAACGTCCTGACTTTC,CASQSPTSGGANVLTF
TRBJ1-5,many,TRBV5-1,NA,TGCGCCAGCAGGCCGGGCCAGCTCGGTCAGCCCCAGCATTTT,CASRPGQLGQPQHF
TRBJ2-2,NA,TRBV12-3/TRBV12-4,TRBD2,TGTACCCGCAGTTTGGCCGGGACTAGCGGGAGACGGCCCGGGGAGCTGTTTTTT,CTRSLAGTSGRRPGELFF
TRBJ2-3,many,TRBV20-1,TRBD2,TGCAGTGCTCAGGACTGGGCGGGAGGCGGCACAGATACGCAGTATTTT,CSAQDWAGGGTDTQYF
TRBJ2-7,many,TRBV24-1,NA,TGTGCCACCAGTGACCCGACAGGATCTTCCTACGAGCAGTACTTC,CATSDPTGSSYEQYF
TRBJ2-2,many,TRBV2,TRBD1,TGTGCCAGCAGGCACACAGGGGAGACCGGGGAGCTGTTTTTT,CASRHTGETGELFF
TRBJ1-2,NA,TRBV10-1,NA,TGCGCCAGCGGGGATGGGGTTGACTATGGCTACACCTTC,CASGDGVDYGYTF
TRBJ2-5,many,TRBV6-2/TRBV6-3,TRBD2,TGTGCCAGCTTCTCTTCAACGGGACTAGCGGGGGGAACGCAGTACTTC,CASFSSTGLAGGTQYF
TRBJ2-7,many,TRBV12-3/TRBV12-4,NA,TGTGCCAGCAGTCGACAGGTCGAGCAGTACTTC,CASSRQVEQYF
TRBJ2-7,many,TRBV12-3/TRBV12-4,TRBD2,TGTGCCAGCAGTTTAATCAGCGGGGGCGACAGCTCCTACGAGCAGTACTTC,CASSLISGGDSSYEQYF
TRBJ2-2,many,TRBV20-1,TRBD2,TGCAGTGCCGCTAGCGGTAACACCGGGGAGCTGTTTTTT,CSAASGNTGELFF
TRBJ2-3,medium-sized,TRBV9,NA,TGTGCCAGCAGCGTAGAACCCTTCTCAGATACGCAGTATTTT,CASSVEPFSDTQYF